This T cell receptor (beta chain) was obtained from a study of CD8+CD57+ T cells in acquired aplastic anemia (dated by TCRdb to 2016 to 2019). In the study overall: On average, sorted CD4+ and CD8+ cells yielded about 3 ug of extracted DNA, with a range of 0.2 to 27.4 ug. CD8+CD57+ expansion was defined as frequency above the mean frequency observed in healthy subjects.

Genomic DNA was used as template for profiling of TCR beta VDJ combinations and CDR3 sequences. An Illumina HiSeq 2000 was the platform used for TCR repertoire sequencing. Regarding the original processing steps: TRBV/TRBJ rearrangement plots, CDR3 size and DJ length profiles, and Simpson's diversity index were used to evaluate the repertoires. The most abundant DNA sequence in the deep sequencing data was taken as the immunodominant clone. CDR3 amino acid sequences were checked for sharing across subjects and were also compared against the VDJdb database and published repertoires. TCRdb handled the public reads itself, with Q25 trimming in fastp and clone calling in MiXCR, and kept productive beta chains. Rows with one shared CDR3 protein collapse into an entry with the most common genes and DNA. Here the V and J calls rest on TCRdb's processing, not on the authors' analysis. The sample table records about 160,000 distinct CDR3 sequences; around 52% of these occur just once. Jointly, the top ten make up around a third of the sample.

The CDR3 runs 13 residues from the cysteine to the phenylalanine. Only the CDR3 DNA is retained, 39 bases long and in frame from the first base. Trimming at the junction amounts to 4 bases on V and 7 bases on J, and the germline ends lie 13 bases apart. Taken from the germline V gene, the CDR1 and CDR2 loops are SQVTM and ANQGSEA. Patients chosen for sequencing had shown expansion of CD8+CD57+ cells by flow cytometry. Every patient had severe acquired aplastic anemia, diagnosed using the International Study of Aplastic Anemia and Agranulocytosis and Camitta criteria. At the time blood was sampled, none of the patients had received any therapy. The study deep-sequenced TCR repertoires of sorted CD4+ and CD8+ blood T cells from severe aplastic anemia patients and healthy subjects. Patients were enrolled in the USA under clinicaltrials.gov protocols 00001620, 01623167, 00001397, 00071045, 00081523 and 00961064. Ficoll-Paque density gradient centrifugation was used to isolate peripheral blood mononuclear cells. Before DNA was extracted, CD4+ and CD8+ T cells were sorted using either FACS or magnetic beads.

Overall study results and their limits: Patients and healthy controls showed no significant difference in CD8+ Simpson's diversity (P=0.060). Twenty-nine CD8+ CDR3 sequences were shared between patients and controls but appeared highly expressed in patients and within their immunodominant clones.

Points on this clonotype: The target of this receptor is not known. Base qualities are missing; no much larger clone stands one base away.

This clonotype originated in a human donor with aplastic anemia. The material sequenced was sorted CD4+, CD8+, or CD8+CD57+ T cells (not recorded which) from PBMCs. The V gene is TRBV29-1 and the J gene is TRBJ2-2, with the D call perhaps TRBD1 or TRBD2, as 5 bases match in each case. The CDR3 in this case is CSVGQRGVGELFF. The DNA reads TGCAGCGTTGGACAGAGGGGAGTCGGGGAGCTGTTTTTT.